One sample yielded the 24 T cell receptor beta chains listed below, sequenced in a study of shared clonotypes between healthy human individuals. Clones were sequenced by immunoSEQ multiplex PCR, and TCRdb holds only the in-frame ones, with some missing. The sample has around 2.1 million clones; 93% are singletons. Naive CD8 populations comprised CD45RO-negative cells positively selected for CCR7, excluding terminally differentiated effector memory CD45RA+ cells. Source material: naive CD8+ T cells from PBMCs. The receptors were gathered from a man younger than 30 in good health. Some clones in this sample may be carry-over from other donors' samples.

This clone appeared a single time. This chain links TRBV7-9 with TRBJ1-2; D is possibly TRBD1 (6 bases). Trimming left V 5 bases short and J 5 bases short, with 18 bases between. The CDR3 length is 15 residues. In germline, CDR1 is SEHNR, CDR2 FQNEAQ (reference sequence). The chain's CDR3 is CASSPSGEGEYGYTF. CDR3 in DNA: TGTGCCAGCAGCCCCTCGGGGGAGGGGGAGTATGGCTACACCTTC.

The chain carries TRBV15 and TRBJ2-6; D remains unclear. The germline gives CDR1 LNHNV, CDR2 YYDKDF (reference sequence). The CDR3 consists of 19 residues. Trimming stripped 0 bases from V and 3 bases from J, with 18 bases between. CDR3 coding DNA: TGTGCCACCAGCAGAGATGGCCCCGGCGGTCAGATTGGGGCCAACGTCCTGACTTTC. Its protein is CATSRDGPGGQIGANVLTF.

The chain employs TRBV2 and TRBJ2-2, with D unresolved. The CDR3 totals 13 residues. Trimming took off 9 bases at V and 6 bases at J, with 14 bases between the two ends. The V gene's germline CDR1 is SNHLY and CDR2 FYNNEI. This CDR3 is CARETPVPGELFF. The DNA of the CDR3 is TGTGCCAGGGAAACCCCGGTGCCCGGGGAGCTGTTTTTT.

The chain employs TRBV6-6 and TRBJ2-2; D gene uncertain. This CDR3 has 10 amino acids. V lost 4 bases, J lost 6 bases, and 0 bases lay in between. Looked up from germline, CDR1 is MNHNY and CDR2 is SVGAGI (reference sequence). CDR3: CASSSGELFF. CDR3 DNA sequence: TGTGCCAGCAGTTCCGGGGAGCTGTTTTTT.

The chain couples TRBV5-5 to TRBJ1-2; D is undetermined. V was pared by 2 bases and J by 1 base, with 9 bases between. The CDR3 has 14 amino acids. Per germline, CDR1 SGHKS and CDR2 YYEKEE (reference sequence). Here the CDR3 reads CASSLELLNYGYTF. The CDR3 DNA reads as TGTGCCAGCAGCTTAGAGCTCCTTAACTATGGCTACACCTTC.

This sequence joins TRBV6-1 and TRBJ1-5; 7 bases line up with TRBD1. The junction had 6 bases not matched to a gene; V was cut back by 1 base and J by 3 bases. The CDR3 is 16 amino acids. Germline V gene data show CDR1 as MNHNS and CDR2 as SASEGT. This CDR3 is CASSEGWTGHNQPQHF. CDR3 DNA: TGTGCCAGCAGTGAAGGGTGGACAGGACACAATCAGCCCCAGCATTTT.

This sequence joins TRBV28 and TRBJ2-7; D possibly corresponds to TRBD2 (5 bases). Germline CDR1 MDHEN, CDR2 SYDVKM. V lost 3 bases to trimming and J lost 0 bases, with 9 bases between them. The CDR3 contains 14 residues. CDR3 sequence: CASSFVEGSYEQYF. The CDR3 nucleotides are TGTGCCAGCAGTTTTGTTGAGGGCTCCTACGAGCAGTACTTC.

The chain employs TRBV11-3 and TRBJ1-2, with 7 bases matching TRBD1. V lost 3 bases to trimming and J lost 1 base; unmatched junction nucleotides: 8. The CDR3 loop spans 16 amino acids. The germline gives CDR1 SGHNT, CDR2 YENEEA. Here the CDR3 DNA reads TGTGCCAGCAGCTTTTTTTCACAGGGGATTAACTATGGCTACACCTTC. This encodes CASSFFSQGINYGYTF. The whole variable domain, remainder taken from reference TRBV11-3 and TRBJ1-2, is EAGVVQSPRYKIIEKKQPVAFWCNPISGHNTLYWYLQNLGQGPELLIRYENEEAVDDSQLPKDRFSAERLKGVDSTLKIQPAELGDSAVYLCASSFFSQGINYGYTFGSGTRLTVV.

The CDR3 is CASSPQTSGSYNEQFF. CDR3 in DNA: TGTGCCAGCAGCCCGCAGACTAGCGGGAGCTACAATGAGCAGTTCTTC. This rearrangement joins TRBV7-8 to TRBJ2-1, with 12 bases aligning to TRBD2. The V segment lost 5 bases and the J segment 3 bases; nucleotides outside the gene matches: 5. CDR1 and CDR2 from the germline V gene are SGHVS and FQNEAQ. The CDR3 has 16 amino acids.

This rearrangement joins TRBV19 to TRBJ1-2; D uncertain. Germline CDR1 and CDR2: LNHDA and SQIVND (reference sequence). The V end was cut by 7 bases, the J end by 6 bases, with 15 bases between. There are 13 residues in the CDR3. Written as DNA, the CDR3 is TGTGCCAGTAAAATGCAAGGGTTGGATGGCTACACCTTC. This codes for CASKMQGLDGYTF.

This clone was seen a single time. The CDR3 sequence: CASSEIGIEQLLYGYTF. CDR3 coding DNA: TGTGCCAGCAGTGAAATTGGGATAGAACAGCTCTTATATGGCTACACCTTC. This sequence joins TRBV2 and TRBJ1-2; D is ambiguous. The CDR3 has 17 residues. Germline V gene data show CDR1 as SNHLY and CDR2 as FYNNEI. Trimming cost V 2 bases and J 5 bases, with 21 bases left between them. Full variable domain (outside the CDR3, taken from reference TRBV2 and TRBJ1-2): EPEVTQTPSHQVTQMGQEVILRCVPISNHLYFYWYRQILGQKVEFLVSFYNNEISEKSEIFDDQFSVERPDGSNFTLKIRSTKLEDSAMYFCASSEIGIEQLLYGYTFGSGTRLTVV.

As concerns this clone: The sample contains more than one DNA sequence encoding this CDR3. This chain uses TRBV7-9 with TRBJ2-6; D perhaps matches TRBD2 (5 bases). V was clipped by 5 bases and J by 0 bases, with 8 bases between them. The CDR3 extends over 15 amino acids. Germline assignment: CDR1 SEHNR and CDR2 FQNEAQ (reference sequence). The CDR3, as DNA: TGTGCCAGCAGCCCGGCGGGCTCTGGGGCCAACGTCCTGACTTTC. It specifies CASSPAGSGANVLTF.

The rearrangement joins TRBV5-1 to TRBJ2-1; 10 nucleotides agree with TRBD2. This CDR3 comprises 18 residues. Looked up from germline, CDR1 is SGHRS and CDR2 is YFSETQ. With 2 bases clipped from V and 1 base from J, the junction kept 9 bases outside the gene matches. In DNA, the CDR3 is TGCGCCAGCAGCTTTGAGGCTAGCGGGAGATATTCCTACAATGAGCAGTTCTTC. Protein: CASSFEASGRYSYNEQFF.

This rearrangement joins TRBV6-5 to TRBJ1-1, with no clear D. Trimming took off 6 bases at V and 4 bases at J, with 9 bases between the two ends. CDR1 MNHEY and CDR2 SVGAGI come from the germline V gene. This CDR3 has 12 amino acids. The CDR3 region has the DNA TGTGCCAGCAGGACTCGAGGCACTGAAGCTTTCTTT. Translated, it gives CASRTRGTEAFF.

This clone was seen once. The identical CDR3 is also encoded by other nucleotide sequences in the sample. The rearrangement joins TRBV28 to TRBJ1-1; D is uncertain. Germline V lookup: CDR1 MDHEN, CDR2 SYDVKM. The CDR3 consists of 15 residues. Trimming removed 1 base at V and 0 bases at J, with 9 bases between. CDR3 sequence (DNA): TGTGCCAGCAGTTTATACCCCGGCTTGAACACTGAAGCTTTCTTT. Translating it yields CASSLYPGLNTEAFF. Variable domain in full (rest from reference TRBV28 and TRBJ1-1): DVKVTQSSRYLVKRTGEKVFLECVQDMDHENMFWYRQDPGLGLRLIYFSYDVKMKEKGDIPEGYSVSREKKERFSLILESASTNQTSMYLCASSLYPGLNTEAFFGQGTRLTVV.

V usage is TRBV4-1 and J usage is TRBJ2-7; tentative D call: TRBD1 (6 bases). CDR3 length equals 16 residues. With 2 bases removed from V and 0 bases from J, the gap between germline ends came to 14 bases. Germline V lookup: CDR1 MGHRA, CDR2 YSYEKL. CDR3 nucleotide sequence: TGCGCCAGCAGCCAAAGGAGTCAGGGGAGCTCCTACGAGCAGTACTTC. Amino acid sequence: CASSQRSQGSSYEQYF.

In DNA form, the CDR3 reads TGTGCCAGTAGTCCCCGGGGGCTCTACGAGCAGTACTTC. Translated: CASSPRGLYEQYF. The chain couples TRBV19 to TRBJ2-7; possibly TRBD1 or TRBD2 for D (6 bases each). Trimming removed 5 bases at V and 3 bases at J, with 11 bases between. The CDR3 extends over 13 amino acids. Germline CDR1 and CDR2: LNHDA and SQIVND (reference sequence).

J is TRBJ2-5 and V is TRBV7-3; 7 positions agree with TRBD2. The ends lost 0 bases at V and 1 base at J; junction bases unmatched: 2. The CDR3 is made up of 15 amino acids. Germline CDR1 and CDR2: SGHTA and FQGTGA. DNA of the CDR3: TGTGCCAGCAGCTTAACTGGGGGGGTCCAAGAGACCCAGTACTTC. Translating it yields CASSLTGGVQETQYF.

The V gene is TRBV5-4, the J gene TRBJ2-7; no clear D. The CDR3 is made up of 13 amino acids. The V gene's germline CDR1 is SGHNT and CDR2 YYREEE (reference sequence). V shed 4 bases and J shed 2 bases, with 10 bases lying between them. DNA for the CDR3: TGTGCCAGCAGCGTGGACGCCACCTACGAGCAGTACTTC. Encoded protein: CASSVDATYEQYF.

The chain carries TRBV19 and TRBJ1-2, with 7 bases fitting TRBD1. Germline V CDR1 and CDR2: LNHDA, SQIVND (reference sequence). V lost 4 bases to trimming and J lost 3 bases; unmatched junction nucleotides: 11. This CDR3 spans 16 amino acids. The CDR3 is CASSSPERGLYYGYTF. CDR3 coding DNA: TGTGCCAGTAGTAGTCCGGAAAGGGGGCTTTACTATGGCTACACCTTC.

The CDR3 sequence is CASSEPAVNEKLFF. The CDR3 coding sequence is TGTGCCAGCAGTGAGCCAGCTGTTAATGAAAAACTGTTTTTT. The chain uses TRBV2 and TRBJ1-4, with D unclear. Deletions cut 3 bases from V and 4 bases from J, with 9 bases between. The CDR3 contains 14 residues. CDR1 SNHLY and CDR2 FYNNEI come from the germline V gene.

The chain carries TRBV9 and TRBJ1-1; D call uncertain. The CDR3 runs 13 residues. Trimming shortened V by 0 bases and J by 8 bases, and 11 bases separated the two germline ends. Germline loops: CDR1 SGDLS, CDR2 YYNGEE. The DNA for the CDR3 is TGTGCCAGCAGCGTAGATTATATAGCCGAAGCTTTCTTT. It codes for CASSVDYIAEAFF.

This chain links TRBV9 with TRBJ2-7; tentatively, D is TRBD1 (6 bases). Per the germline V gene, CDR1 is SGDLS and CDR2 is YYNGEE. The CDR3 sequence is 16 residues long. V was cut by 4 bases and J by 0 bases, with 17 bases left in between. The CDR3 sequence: CASSPIAGTHSYEQYF. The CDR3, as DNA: TGTGCCAGCAGCCCTATAGCCGGGACACACTCCTACGAGCAGTACTTC.

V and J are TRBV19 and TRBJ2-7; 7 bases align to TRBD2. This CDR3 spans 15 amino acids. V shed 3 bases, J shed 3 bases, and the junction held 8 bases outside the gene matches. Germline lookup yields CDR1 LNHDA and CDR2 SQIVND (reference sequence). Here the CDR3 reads CASSIYGGGYYEQYF. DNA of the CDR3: TGTGCCAGTAGTATTTACGGGGGAGGGTACTACGAGCAGTACTTC.